This T cell receptor beta chain appears in the sequencing data of a study of T-cell memory formation after mild COVID-19. Whole-study findings and limits: Shrinking CD4+ clones were chiefly CM and EM; CD8+ ones were chiefly EMRA.

Per germline, CDR1 SGHTA and CDR2 FQGNSA. CDR3 length equals 17 residues. J gave up 1 base and V 6 bases, and 10 bases lay outside the gene matches. This clonotype turned up a few times. Its antigen is not identified. Constant-segment primers served in 5'RACE that generated TCR alpha and TCR beta cDNA libraries bearing sample barcodes and UMIs. TCRdb analysed the 5' RACE reads with MiXCR anew, one entry per CDR3 protein. The sample includes 240,000 or so distinct CDR3 sequences, approximately 9% seen only once; the top ten take roughly 21%. Source material: PBMCs or a T cell subset sorted from them (not recorded which). The chain carries TRBV7-2 and TRBJ2-5; 11 nucleotides line up with TRBD2. This clonotype was sampled from a man in his late teens or twenties who had mild COVID-19 (a few samples of this study predate the infection). Cell type and time point are not known. CDR3 region: CASSRGGTSGSQETQYF. The CDR3 nucleotides read TGTGCCAGCAGTCGGGGGGGGACTAGCGGATCCCAAGAGACCCAGTACTTC.